Shown below are 10 T cell receptor beta chains from a single sample sequenced in a study of vaccination and CD4 T cells after COVID-19. Treatment indicated: roughly 11-day PBMC culture with coronavirus spike peptide pools or control peptides (ViraFEST assay). No antigen has been assigned to these receptors. With the Oncomine TCR Beta short-read assay, DNA from cultured CD4+ T cells was sequenced. A single record per CDR3 protein comes from TCRdb applying MiXCR to the PCR reads. The sample shows 5,500 to 8,000 distinct CDR3 sequences, about 20% of them seen only once. The sample here was CD4+ T cells from blood, cultured in vitro, taken after SARS-CoV-2 vaccination. All receptors come from a human donor who had recovered from COVID-19.

The chain carries TRBV27 and TRBJ1-1; TRBD1 aligns across 7 bases. The CDR3 extends over 13 amino acids. V shed 8 bases, J shed 6 bases, and the junction held 9 bases outside the gene matches. Germline CDR1 reads MNHEY; CDR2 reads SMNVEV (reference sequence). CDR3 amino acids: CASGPGGVAEAFF. The CDR3 coding sequence is TGTGCCAGCGGTCCAGGGGGAGTGGCTGAAGCTTTCTTT.

This clonotype was found a few times. This chain links TRBV6-5 with TRBJ2-7; D may be TRBD1 (5 bases). Trimming removed 4 bases at V and 3 bases at J, with 13 bases between. CDR1 MNHEY and CDR2 SVGAGI come from the germline V gene. This CDR3 contains 14 residues. The CDR3 DNA sequence: TGTGCCAGCAGTTCAGGCAGGGCGAGCTACGAGCAGTACTTC. This sequence encodes CASSSGRASYEQYF.

This sequence joins TRBV4-1 and TRBJ1-5; TRBD1 agrees at 9 bases. V lost 8 bases, J lost 0 bases, and 5 bases stayed unmatched. Germline loops: CDR1 MGHRA, CDR2 YSYEKL. This CDR3 comprises 15 residues. The CDR3 sequence: CASRQGGGSNQPQHF. The CDR3, as DNA: TGCGCCAGCCGACAGGGGGGTGGTAGCAATCAGCCCCAGCATTTT.

This clonotype occurred a few times. The V gene is TRBV7-9, the J gene TRBJ2-1; 9 bases map to TRBD2. From germline, CDR1 is SEHNR and CDR2 FQNEAQ (reference sequence). The CDR3 spans 15 residues. Trimming took 4 bases from V and 6 from J; bases not matched to a gene: 7. Here the CDR3 reads CASSSRASGVNEQFF. The CDR3, as DNA: TGTGCCAGCAGCTCCCGCGCTAGCGGGGTCAATGAGCAGTTCTTC. The full variable domain, its missing parts supplied by reference TRBV7-9 and TRBJ2-1, is DTGVSQNPRHKITKRGQNVTFRCDPISEHNRLYWYRQTLGQGPEFLTYFQNEAQLEKSRLLSDRFSAERPKGSFSTLEIQRTEQGDSAMYLCASSSRASGVNEQFFGPGTRLTVL.

This clonotype has only a few counts. V gene TRBV4-1 combines with J gene TRBJ1-5; maybe TRBD1 (5 bases). With 3 bases removed from V and 9 bases from J, the gap between germline ends came to 15 bases. CDR3 length equals 14 residues. CDR1 is MGHRA, CDR2 YSYEKL, per germline. CDR3 DNA sequence: TGCGCCAGCAGCCAGGACGGGGGGTTGGGGCCCCAGCATTTT. This codes for CASSQDGGLGPQHF.

The table lists this clonotype with a few counts. The chain employs TRBV20-1 and TRBJ2-1; TRBD2 might be the D (6 bases). Germline CDR1 and CDR2: DFQATT and SNEGSKA (reference sequence). The CDR3 covers 15 residues. Between the trimmed V and J ends, which lost 0 bases and 9 bases, there was a span of 18 bases. Here the CDR3 reads CSARERGLAFSEQFF. The CDR3 nucleotides read TGCAGTGCTAGAGAAAGAGGGCTAGCGTTTAGTGAGCAGTTCTTC.

This chain uses TRBV25-1 with TRBJ1-1, with 9 positions matching TRBD1. Germline values: CDR1 MGHDK, CDR2 SYGVNS. CDR3 size: 14 residues. V lost 5 bases, J lost 6 bases, and 7 bases stayed unmatched. CDR3 in amino acids: CASSPPGTGPEAFF. The CDR3, as DNA: TGTGCCAGCAGTCCACCCGGGACAGGGCCTGAAGCTTTCTTT. The complete variable domain, with remaining parts taken from reference TRBV25-1 and TRBJ1-1, reads EADIYQTPRYLVIGTGKKITLECSQTMGHDKMYWYQQDPGMELHLIHYSYGVNSTEKGDLSSESTVSRIRTEHFPLTLESARPSHTSQYLCASSPPGTGPEAFFGQGTRLTVV.

The V gene is TRBV24-1, the J gene TRBJ1-5; 8 bases line up with TRBD1. V lost 4 bases and J lost 11; bases outside the gene matches: 15. The V gene's germline CDR1 is KGHDR and CDR2 SFDVKD. The CDR3 totals 16 residues. CDR3 DNA sequence: TGTGCCACCAGTGACCCTGGGACAGGAGATAGCAGGGCCCAGCATTTT. Protein sequence: CATSDPGTGDSRAQHF.

The V and J genes are TRBV20-1 and TRBJ2-1, with D tentatively TRBD2 (5 bases). Trimming left V 1 base short and J 2 bases short, with 24 bases between. Germline CDR1 is DFQATT and CDR2 is SNEGSKA (reference sequence). This CDR3 has 19 amino acids. CDR3 nucleotides: TGCAGTGCTAGAGGGTCCGGTATCTATGGGTTGCGGGCCTACAATGAGCAGTTCTTC. Encoded protein: CSARGSGIYGLRAYNEQFF.

The chain employs TRBV6-2 or TRBV6-3 and TRBJ1-5; no clear D gene. Germline V CDR1 and CDR2: MNHEY, SVGEGT. The CDR3 runs 15 residues. Trimming cost V 6 bases and J 0 bases, with 12 bases left between them. The CDR3 spells CASRPPTVSNQPQHF. The CDR3 nucleotides read TGTGCCAGCAGACCTCCTACAGTTAGCAATCAGCCCCAGCATTTT.